What follows are 30 T cell receptor beta chains derived from one specimen sequenced in a study of T-cell reconstitution after alpha-beta-depleted transplantation in children. Unique molecular identifiers were used in preparing the TCRbeta library. TCRdb itself ran the PCR reads through MiXCR, one entry per CDR3 protein. This sample yields 490,000 or so distinct CDR3 sequences, of which under 15% are seen a single time; about 5.4% belongs to the top ten. Material: PBMCs from the stem cell graft donor, obtained from the stem cell graft. Receptor source: a human donor who donated a stem cell graft to a child with combined immunodeficiency.

The rearrangement joins TRBV15 to TRBJ2-5; D unresolved. The CDR3 is made up of 12 amino acids. The germline CDR1 and CDR2 sequences are LNHNV and YYDKDF (reference sequence). Trimming removed 1 base at V and 7 bases at J, with 7 bases between. This CDR3 reads CATSRVLTTQYF. The DNA of the CDR3 is TGTGCCACCAGCAGAGTGCTGACGACCCAGTACTTC.

This clonotype was observed a few times. This chain links TRBV29-1 with TRBJ2-3; weak D call: TRBD2 (6 bases). There are 14 residues in the CDR3. The V gene lost 6 bases and the J gene lost 0 bases, with 13 bases spanning the gap. The germline gives CDR1 SQVTM, CDR2 ANQGSEA. CDR3 nucleotide sequence: TGCAGCGTCGGCCTTGGGGGGAGCACAGATACGCAGTATTTT. Its protein product is CSVGLGGSTDTQYF.

This clonotype has just a few counts. In nucleotides, the CDR3 is TGTGCCATCAGTGATTCGGGGGACGCCTACGAGCAGTACTTC. Residues: CAISDSGDAYEQYF. The chain recombines TRBV10-3 with TRBJ2-7; TRBD2 might be the D (6 bases). Trimming removed 3 bases from V and 2 bases from J, with 11 bases in between. The germline CDR1 and CDR2 sequences are ENHRY and SYGVKD. There are 14 residues in the CDR3.

This clonotype has ten or more counts. The chain couples TRBV5-1 to TRBJ2-2; 9 bases line up with TRBD1. Germline V gives CDR1 SGHRS, CDR2 YFSETQ. This CDR3 contains 15 residues. V dropped 4 bases and J dropped 2; count of bases not matched to a gene: 3. CDR3 in amino acids: CASSRDRANTGELFF. CDR3 bases: TGCGCCAGCAGCCGGGACAGGGCTAACACCGGGGAGCTGTTTTTT.

The sample holds many counts of this clonotype. The rearrangement joins TRBV9 to TRBJ2-7, with D possibly TRBD1 on 5 matching bases. This CDR3 comprises 15 residues. V was clipped by 0 bases and J by 5 bases, with 15 bases between them. The V gene's germline CDR1 is SGDLS and CDR2 YYNGEE. The CDR3 sequence is CASSVEGHPWNEQYF. The CDR3 nucleotides are TGTGCCAGCAGCGTAGAAGGACACCCCTGGAACGAGCAGTACTTC.

This clonotype came up a few times. The J gene is TRBJ2-5, the V gene TRBV6-2 or TRBV6-3; D is tentatively TRBD1 or TRBD2 (5 bases each). V lost 2 bases to trimming and J lost 2 bases, with 12 bases between them. CDR1 is MNHEY, CDR2 SVGEGT, per germline. CDR3 length equals 15 residues. The DNA of the CDR3 is TGTGCCAGCAGTTACCCGGGGACCTTTCAAGAGACCCAGTACTTC. The encoded protein is CASSYPGTFQETQYF.

This clonotype was counted between two and nine times. The chain couples TRBV4-3 to TRBJ2-1; D might be TRBD2 (6 bases). Trimming stripped 0 bases from V and 9 bases from J, with 21 bases between. The CDR3 is 17 amino acids. The germline CDR1 and CDR2 sequences are LGHNA and YSLEER. CDR3: CASSQETLRGLGGEQFF. The CDR3, as DNA: TGCGCCAGCAGCCAAGAGACACTAAGGGGATTGGGGGGTGAGCAGTTCTTC.

This clonotype was found a few times. The rearrangement uses TRBV7-9 and TRBJ1-6; 9 bases agree with TRBD1. Trimming took 5 bases from V and 8 from J; bases not matched to a gene: 4. This CDR3 spans 14 amino acids. Germline CDR1 and CDR2: SEHNR and FQNEAQ (reference sequence). CDR3 sequence reads: CASSPTGGDSPLHF. CDR3 in DNA: TGTGCCAGCAGCCCGACAGGGGGGGATTCACCCCTCCACTTT.

In this sample, this clonotype turned up many times. The J gene is TRBJ2-7, the V gene TRBV3-1; either TRBD1 or TRBD2 may fit D (7 bases each). Trimming took off 4 bases at V and 3 bases at J, with 10 bases between the two ends. Germline V gene data show CDR1 as LGHDT and CDR2 as YNNKEL (reference sequence). This CDR3 comprises 13 residues. Here the CDR3 reads CASSPGGDYEQYF. The DNA of the CDR3 is TGTGCCAGCAGCCCAGGGGGGGACTACGAGCAGTACTTC.

This clonotype was counted at least ten times. The chain uses TRBV20-1 and TRBJ1-1, with 7 bases aligning to TRBD1. The V segment lost 3 bases and the J segment 0 bases; nucleotides outside the gene matches: 1. The V gene's germline CDR1 is DFQATT and CDR2 SNEGSKA (reference sequence). This CDR3 spans 13 amino acids. CDR3 protein: CSARTGLNTEAFF. DNA of the CDR3: TGCAGTGCTAGGACAGGGCTGAACACTGAAGCTTTCTTT.

The chain couples TRBV27 to TRBJ1-3, with D hard to call. CDR1 is MNHEY, CDR2 SMNVEV, per germline (reference sequence). CDR3 length: 14 amino acids. V lost 7 bases and J lost 2, with 12 bases in between. CDR3: CASNKGSPGNTIYF. Written as DNA, the CDR3 is TGTGCCAGCAATAAAGGGAGTCCTGGAAACACCATATATTTT.

On this clonotype itself: One base away lies a much larger clone, so this may be a sequencing read error. The gene calls are TRBV4-3 and TRBJ2-3; TRBD2 might be the D (6 bases). CDR3 size: 16 residues. Looked up from germline, CDR1 is LGHNA and CDR2 is YSLEER. V lost 1 base and J 5 bases, leaving 16 bases between the germline ends. The CDR3 region has the DNA TGCGCCAGCAGCCAAGCCCTTCGGGGGTTTCGAGATACGCAGTATTTT. It encodes CASSQALRGFRDTQYF.

The CDR3 region is CASRGGTSGWWGWFF. The CDR3 DNA is TGTGCCAGCAGGGGGGGGACTAGCGGGTGGTGGGGTTGGTTCTTC. The V call is TRBV12-3 or TRBV12-4, the J call TRBJ2-1, with 12 positions matching TRBD2. CDR3 length: 15 residues. Trimming took 6 bases from V and 15 from J; bases not matched to a gene: 15.

This clonotype was detected a few times. The rearrangement uses TRBV4-3 and TRBJ1-6; TRBD1 is a possible D gene (5 bases). Germline CDR1 and CDR2: LGHNA and YSLEER. Trimming removed 1 base at V and 6 bases at J, with 7 bases between. This CDR3 is built from 14 residues. In DNA, the CDR3 is TGCGCCAGCAGCCAAGGACAGTTTAATTCACCCCTCCACTTT. Amino acids: CASSQGQFNSPLHF.

This clonotype was detected ten times or more. J is TRBJ1-1 and V is TRBV4-2; D might be TRBD1 (6 bases). The CDR3 is made up of 16 amino acids. The germline gives CDR1 LGHNA, CDR2 YNFKEQ. Trimming shortened V by 0 bases and J by 2 bases, and 13 bases separated the two germline ends. DNA for the CDR3: TGTGCCAGCAGCCAAGATCTGCCAGGGGCCAACACTGAAGCTTTCTTT. It codes for CASSQDLPGANTEAFF.

This clonotype has just one count. The V call is TRBV6-2 or TRBV6-3, the J call TRBJ2-7; D not resolved. The V and J ends lost 8 bases and 2 bases respectively, with 13 bases between them. This CDR3 has 13 amino acids. Germline V gene sequence: CDR1 MNHEY, CDR2 SVGEGT. The DNA for the CDR3 is TGTGCCAGCCAGTTCGGGCGGACCTACGAGCAGTACTTC. Translated: CASQFGRTYEQYF.

The chain links TRBV18 to TRBJ2-7; 8 bases match TRBD1. Germline CDR1 reads KGHSH; CDR2 reads LQKENI. CDR3 length equals 15 residues. The J segment lost 1 base and the V segment lost 2 bases, leaving 4 bases of the junction unmatched. CDR3 bases: TGTGCCAGCTCACCATCAGGGGGCGAGTCCTACGAGCAGTACTTC. Its protein is CASSPSGGESYEQYF.

V usage is TRBV2 and J usage is TRBJ2-7, with 9 bases aligning to TRBD1. Germline V gives CDR1 SNHLY, CDR2 FYNNEI. The V gene end was trimmed by 3 bases and the J gene end by 3 bases; junction bases not matched to a gene: 6. This CDR3 has 15 amino acids. In DNA form, the CDR3 reads TGTGCCAGCAGTGATCCGGGACAGGGCCACTACGAGCAGTACTTC. It codes for CASSDPGQGHYEQYF. The variable domain in full, completed from reference TRBV2 and TRBJ2-7, reads EPEVTQTPSHQVTQMGQEVILRCVPISNHLYFYWYRQILGQKVEFLVSFYNNEISEKSEIFDDQFSVERPDGSNFTLKIRSTKLEDSAMYFCASSDPGQGHYEQYFGPGTRLTVT.

This clonotype was found a few times. This chain uses TRBV5-1 with TRBJ2-3; D remains ambiguous. The V gene lost 3 bases and the J gene lost 2 bases, with 13 bases spanning the gap. There are 15 residues in the CDR3. Germline V gives CDR1 SGHRS, CDR2 YFSETQ. The CDR3 loop reads CASSSVNRNTDTQYF. The DNA for the CDR3 is TGCGCCAGCAGCTCTGTTAATAGGAACACAGATACGCAGTATTTT.

In this sample, this clonotype turned up many times. This chain links TRBV28 with TRBJ2-3, with a weak D call TRBD1 (5 bases). The CDR3 extends over 14 amino acids. Trimming cost V 5 bases and J 2 bases, with 11 bases left between them. CDR1 and CDR2 (germline): MDHEN, SYDVKM. The DNA of the CDR3 is TGTGCCAGCAGTAGTGACAGTTTCACAGATACGCAGTATTTT. This encodes CASSSDSFTDTQYF.

This chain links TRBV5-1 with TRBJ1-2; 8 bases match TRBD1. Germline CDR1 reads SGHRS; CDR2 reads YFSETQ. This CDR3 comprises 13 residues. The J segment lost 3 bases and the V segment lost 5 bases, leaving 3 bases of the junction unmatched. The CDR3 DNA follows: TGCGCCAGCAGACCGGACAGGGACTATGGCTACACCTTC. It encodes CASRPDRDYGYTF.

This clonotype occurred many times. The V call is TRBV10-3, the J call TRBJ2-5; TRBD1 matches 7 bases. The CDR3 extends over 13 amino acids. Germline values: CDR1 ENHRY, CDR2 SYGVKD. V gave up 8 bases and J gave up 2 bases; unmatched junction bases: 5. The DNA of the CDR3 is TGTGCCATCCGTGGACAGGCGCAAGAGACCCAGTACTTC. Its translation: CAIRGQAQETQYF.

J is TRBJ2-3 and V is TRBV5-1; D unresolved. Trimming took off 4 bases at V and 2 bases at J, with 14 bases between the two ends. The germline V gene has CDR1 SGHRS and CDR2 YFSETQ. The CDR3 has 15 amino acids. The DNA for the CDR3 is TGCGCCAGCAGCGGACGACCGTCCCCCACAGATACGCAGTATTTT. It specifies CASSGRPSPTDTQYF.

V gene TRBV5-1 combines with J gene TRBJ1-1, with 7 positions matching TRBD1. This CDR3 spans 14 amino acids. Looked up from germline, CDR1 is SGHRS and CDR2 is YFSETQ. The V and J ends lost 3 bases and 6 bases, in that order; junction bases with no gene match: 8. This CDR3 is CASSSGQAVPEAFF. CDR3 coding DNA: TGCGCCAGCAGCTCCGGACAGGCCGTTCCTGAAGCTTTCTTT.

The chain has TRBV7-9 and TRBJ2-1; D may be TRBD1 (5 bases). V was pared by 0 bases and J by 8 bases, with 8 bases between. The germline CDR1 and CDR2 sequences are SEHNR and FQNEAQ (reference sequence). The CDR3 spans 13 residues. The CDR3 DNA sequence: TGTGCCAGCAGCTTAGCGTCGACAGATGAGCAGTTCTTC. It is translated as CASSLASTDEQFF.

This clonotype was detected ten times or more. This chain joins TRBV20-1 and TRBJ1-1; no definite D call. V shed 3 bases and J shed 2 bases, with 16 bases lying between them. The CDR3 sequence is 15 residues long. Per the germline V gene, CDR1 is DFQATT and CDR2 is SNEGSKA (reference sequence). The DNA of the CDR3 is TGCAGTGCTAGTCTTCCGGGCCCCTTAAACACTGAAGCTTTCTTT. This encodes CSASLPGPLNTEAFF.

V and J are TRBV11-3 and TRBJ2-7; D perhaps matches TRBD2 (5 bases). Trimming stripped 4 bases from V and 2 bases from J, with 9 bases between. There are 13 residues in the CDR3. Germline CDR1 reads SGHNT; CDR2 reads YENEEA. Written as DNA, the CDR3 is TGTGCCAGCAGCTCGGAGGTAGCCTACGAGCAGTACTTC. This sequence encodes CASSSEVAYEQYF.

This clonotype was counted only a few times. This chain uses TRBV12-3 or TRBV12-4 with TRBJ2-7; D is perhaps TRBD1 (5 bases). CDR3 length: 15 amino acids. V lost 9 bases and J lost 4, with 22 bases in between. The CDR3 nucleotides are TGTGCCAGGCGGACATTTAGGGCAAATGGGTACGAGCAGTACTTC. Residues: CARRTFRANGYEQYF.

The chain is built from TRBV2 and TRBJ1-1; weak D call: TRBD1 (5 bases). This CDR3 comprises 15 residues. Looked up from germline, CDR1 is SNHLY and CDR2 is FYNNEI. Deletions cut 4 bases from V and 6 bases from J, with 18 bases between. In nucleotides, the CDR3 is TGTGCCAGCAGTGGGTCCGGACAAATGGGGGCTGAAGCTTTCTTT. Translation: CASSGSGQMGAEAFF.

Many counts were recorded for this clonotype. The genes are TRBV20-1 and TRBJ2-7; 8 bases are shared with TRBD1. The germline V gene has CDR1 DFQATT and CDR2 SNEGSKA (reference sequence). The V gene end was trimmed by 6 bases and the J gene end by 3 bases; junction bases not matched to a gene: 7. The CDR3 length is 13 residues. The CDR3 sequence is CSATTGDNYEQYF. CDR3 bases: TGCAGTGCGACGACAGGGGACAACTACGAGCAGTACTTC.